This is a list of T cell receptor beta chains from one sample in a study of cytomegalovirus exposure and HLA in healthy donors. Generated by immunoSEQ multiplex PCR, the TCRdb table keeps only in-frame clones and is missing some. The sample includes approximately 130,000 clones, roughly four fifths of them seen just once. The sequencing input was PBMCs. These receptors originate from a boy younger than 10 in good health and CMV-seronegative. Each CDR3 is given with its conserved first and last residue. A D gene is named only where the DNA matches it firmly.

D gene: .; V gene: TRBV2; CDR3 protein: CASRLPTDTQYF
D gene: TRBD1; V gene: TRBV19; CDR3 protein: CASSQGGVNTEAFF
D gene: .; V gene: TRBV18; CDR3 protein: CASSRDQETQYF
D gene: TRBD2; V gene: TRBV9; CDR3 protein: CASSVGSRGRASDTQYF
D gene: .; V gene: TRBV5-1; CDR3 protein: CASSLEGGYNSPLHF
D gene: TRBD1; V gene: TRBV4-3; CDR3 protein: CASSPSPGTGEEQYF
D gene: TRBD1; V gene: TRBV5-6; CDR3 protein: CASSLRTGHYIQETQYF
D gene: TRBD1; V gene: TRBV2; CDR3 protein: CASSPDRVRAEAFF
D gene: TRBD2; V gene: TRBV10-1; CDR3 protein: CASSETAGTSGPDTQYF
D gene: TRBD2; V gene: TRBV6-4; CDR3 protein: CASSEGSGSDTQYF
D gene: .; V gene: TRBV6-5; CDR3 protein: CASSIGTSGYTF
D gene: .; V gene: TRBV6-5; CDR3 protein: CASSSVTEAFF
D gene: TRBD1; V gene: TRBV5-1; CDR3 protein: CASSLVPDRVNYGYTF
D gene: .; V gene: TRBV5-4; CDR3 protein: CASSAGPANYEQYF
D gene: .; V gene: TRBV19; CDR3 protein: CASSILPEDYGYTF
D gene: .; V gene: TRBV5-8; CDR3 protein: CASSWRDFEPQHF
D gene: TRBD2; V gene: TRBV6-4; CDR3 protein: CASSDFGLADTDTQYF
D gene: TRBD1; V gene: TRBV9; CDR3 protein: CASSPVGGQDYGYTF
D gene: .; V gene: TRBV6-1; CDR3 protein: CASSETSGGNEKLFF
D gene: .; V gene: TRBV5-1; CDR3 protein: CASSLTSQYEQYF
D gene: TRBD2; V gene: TRBV29-1; CDR3 protein: CSVELPSGSYNEQFF
D gene: .; V gene: TRBV4-1; CDR3 protein: CASSQAETVYNEQFF
D gene: TRBD1; V gene: TRBV4-1; CDR3 protein: CASSQTGKRDTEAFF
D gene: .; V gene: TRBV19; CDR3 protein: CASSIGVPGLPYEQYF
D gene: TRBD2; V gene: TRBV25-1; CDR3 protein: CASSEYRGAGGVTDTQYF
D gene: .; V gene: TRBV27; CDR3 protein: CASSVDSTYQPQHF
D gene: .; V gene: TRBV25-1; CDR3 protein: CARVPTGENTEAFF
D gene: TRBD2; V gene: TRBV6-4; CDR3 protein: CASSPGGGPGELFF
D gene: TRBD1; V gene: TRBV4-1; CDR3 protein: CASSQRGTGGSTDTQYF
D gene: .; V gene: TRBV18; CDR3 protein: CASSPISDNEQFF
D gene: .; V gene: TRBV4-1; CDR3 protein: CASSQRVQANYGYTF
D gene: TRBD2; V gene: TRBV9; CDR3 protein: CASSFGLAGTYNEQFF
D gene: .; V gene: TRBV7-9; CDR3 protein: CASSLWEAETQYF
D gene: TRBD2; V gene: TRBV4-1; CDR3 protein: CASSQQREGNEQFF
D gene: .; V gene: TRBV7-6; CDR3 protein: CASSPDRLNEKLFF
D gene: TRBD2; V gene: TRBV4-1; CDR3 protein: CASSPAPGLAYNEQFF
D gene: .; V gene: TRBV19; CDR3 protein: CASIPQDRYYGYTF
D gene: TRBD2; V gene: TRBV2; CDR3 protein: CASTDLGLAKETQYF
D gene: TRBD2; V gene: TRBV7-9; CDR3 protein: CASSLAGGTNEQFF
D gene: TRBD1; V gene: TRBV19; CDR3 protein: CASSVRDRLNQPQHF
D gene: TRBD2; V gene: TRBV5-1; CDR3 protein: CASRRGGPDGELFF
D gene: .; V gene: TRBV2; CDR3 protein: CASRPQANYGYTF
D gene: .; V gene: TRBV6-5; CDR3 protein: CASRRTVQETQYF
D gene: .; V gene: TRBV27; CDR3 protein: CASRTTRLAGELFF
D gene: .; V gene: TRBV6-5; CDR3 protein: CASSEGTFTDTQYF
D gene: TRBD1; V gene: TRBV2; CDR3 protein: CASSIPDRGHPEAFF
D gene: .; V gene: TRBV6-5; CDR3 protein: CASLQGNEQYF
D gene: .; V gene: TRBV29-1; CDR3 protein: CSASDLYTDTQYF
D gene: TRBD1; V gene: TRBV19; CDR3 protein: CASSIAGGKGKLFF
D gene: .; V gene: TRBV18; CDR3 protein: CASSPQHSTDTQYF
D gene: .; V gene: TRBV19; CDR3 protein: CASSSQGGRANYGYTF
D gene: .; V gene: TRBV5-6; CDR3 protein: CASSTQRQQHTDGAFF
D gene: .; V gene: TRBV11-2; CDR3 protein: CASSLGDSNEKLFF